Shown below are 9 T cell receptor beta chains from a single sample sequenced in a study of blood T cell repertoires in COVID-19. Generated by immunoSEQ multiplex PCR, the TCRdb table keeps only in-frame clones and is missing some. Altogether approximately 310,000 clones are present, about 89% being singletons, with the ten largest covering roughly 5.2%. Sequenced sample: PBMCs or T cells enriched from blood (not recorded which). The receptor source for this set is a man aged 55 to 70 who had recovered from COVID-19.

As DNA, the CDR3 is TGTGCCAGCAGCTACTTCGGGGGTCCCTACGAGCAGTACTTC. The encoded protein is CASSYFGGPYEQYF. J is TRBJ2-7 and V is TRBV27, with D maybe TRBD2 (6 bases). Per the germline V gene, CDR1 is MNHEY and CDR2 is SMNVEV (reference sequence). With 6 bases removed from V and 2 bases from J, the gap between germline ends came to 14 bases. There are 14 residues in the CDR3.

The CDR3 loop is CASSLVASGSSYEQYF. Written as DNA, the CDR3 is TGTGCCAGCAGCTTAGTTGCTAGCGGGAGTAGTTACGAGCAGTACTTC. V is TRBV7-2 and J is TRBJ2-7; 10 nucleotides line up with TRBD2. After removal of 1 base from V and 4 bases from J, the junction contained 7 bases not matched to a gene. The germline V gene has CDR1 SGHTA and CDR2 FQGNSA. The CDR3 runs to 16 residues.

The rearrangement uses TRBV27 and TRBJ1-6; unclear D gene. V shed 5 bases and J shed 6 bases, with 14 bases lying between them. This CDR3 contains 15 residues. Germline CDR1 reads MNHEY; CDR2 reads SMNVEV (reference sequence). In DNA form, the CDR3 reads TGTGCCAGCAGTCCACAGATCCCTGTTAATTCACCCCTCCACTTT. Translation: CASSPQIPVNSPLHF.

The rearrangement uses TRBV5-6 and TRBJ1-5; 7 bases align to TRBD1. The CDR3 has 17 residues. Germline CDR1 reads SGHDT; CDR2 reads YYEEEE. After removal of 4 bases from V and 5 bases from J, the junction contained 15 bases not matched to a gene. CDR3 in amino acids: CASSARPMTGYHQPQHF. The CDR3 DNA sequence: TGTGCCAGCAGCGCGAGACCTATGACAGGGTACCATCAGCCCCAGCATTTT.

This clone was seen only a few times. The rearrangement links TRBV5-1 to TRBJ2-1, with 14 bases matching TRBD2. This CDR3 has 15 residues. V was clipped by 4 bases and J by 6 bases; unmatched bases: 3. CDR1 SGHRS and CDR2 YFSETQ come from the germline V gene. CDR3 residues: CASSNGLAGGNEQFF. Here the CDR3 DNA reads TGCGCCAGCAGCAATGGACTAGCGGGAGGCAATGAGCAGTTCTTC.

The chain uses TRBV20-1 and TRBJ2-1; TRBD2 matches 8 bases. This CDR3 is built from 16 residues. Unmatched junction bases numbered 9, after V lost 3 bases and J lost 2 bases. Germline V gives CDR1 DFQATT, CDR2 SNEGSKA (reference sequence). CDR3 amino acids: CSASVRGGVPYNEQFF. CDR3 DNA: TGCAGTGCTAGTGTCCGGGGGGGGGTCCCCTACAATGAGCAGTTCTTC.

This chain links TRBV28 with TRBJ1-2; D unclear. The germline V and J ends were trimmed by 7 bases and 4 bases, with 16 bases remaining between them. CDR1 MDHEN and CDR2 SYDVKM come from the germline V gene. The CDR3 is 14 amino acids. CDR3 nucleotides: TGTGCCAGCAACACAGCGGGAGAAAGCTATGGCTACACCTTC. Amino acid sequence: CASNTAGESYGYTF.

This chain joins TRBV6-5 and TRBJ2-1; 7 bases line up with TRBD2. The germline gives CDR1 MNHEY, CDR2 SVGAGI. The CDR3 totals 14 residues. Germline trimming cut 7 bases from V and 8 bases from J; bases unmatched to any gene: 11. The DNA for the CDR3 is TGTGCCAGCACCGCGCGGACTAGAAGGGATGAGCAGTTCTTC. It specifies CASTARTRRDEQFF.

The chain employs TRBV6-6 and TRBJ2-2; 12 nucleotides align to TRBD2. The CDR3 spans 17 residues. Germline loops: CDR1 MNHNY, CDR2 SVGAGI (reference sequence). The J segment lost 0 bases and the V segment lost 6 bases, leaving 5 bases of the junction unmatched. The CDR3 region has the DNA TGTGCCAGCAGACGACTAGCGGGAGATTCGAACACCGGGGAGCTGTTTTTT. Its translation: CASRRLAGDSNTGELFF.